The subject of this entry is one T cell receptor beta chain. This receptor's antigen is unknown. No base-level quality is on record; no much larger clone is a single base apart. The entry originates in a study of T cell responses to AZD1222 COVID-19 vaccine (dated by TCRdb to about 2021). Context from the whole study: AZD1222 recipients given second doses at about 4 weeks or at about 12 weeks were pooled, since spike-specific TCR depth and breadth were not found to differ between the two schedules. TCR sequencing covered about 230 trial participants: 207 given two doses of AZD1222 and 26 given two doses of MenACWY control vaccine. Trial participants were enrolled by age into subgroups of 18-55, 56-69 and 70-plus years, and approximately 150, 30 and 60 TCR-sequenced participants, respectively, were included in these subgroups.

From its cysteine to its phenylalanine, the CDR3 spans 14 amino acids. The sequence is cut down to CDR3 DNA, 42 bases in frame from base 1. The germline V gene yields MNHEY for CDR1 and SVGAGI for CDR2. V drops 8 bases and J drops 0 bases, leaving 11 bases in between. Study-wide findings and limitations: A significant rise in spike-specific TCR breadth and depth was observed after two AZD1222 doses relative to day 0 and relative to MenACWY recipients. The whole spike protein was spanned by vaccine-associated CD4 TCRs, and dominant responses were seen in regions 160-218 and 743-854. In the small 56-69-year group, the increase in depth fell short of significance, most likely because of low power. Because no day 14 peak-response samples were available, repertoires were characterized only after the peak T cell response. Participants were mostly white British, with more females than males. The authors suggested clonal diversity may have been underestimated. Reportedly, almost half of the unique spike-specific TCRs recognized epitopes lying outside the regions that are mutated in the B.1.351 and B.1.1.7 variants. Conclusions about previously exposed vaccinees were limited because only a handful of AZD1222 recipients were SARS-CoV-2 seropositive at baseline.

The CDR3 regions of human TCRbeta chains were analyzed by immunosequencing. Concerning the study's data processing: TCRs in the repertoires were matched against a reference library of SARS-CoV-2-specific TCRs that had been generated with the MIRA antigen-specificity platform. Breadth was defined as the fraction of unique TCRs that were SARS-CoV-2-associated, and depth was defined as the fraction of total T cells that were SARS-CoV-2-associated. Using the MIRA data, every spike-specific TCR was mapped to the spike region that the TCR reacted to and assigned to either a CD4 or a CD8 class. Log10-transformed breadth and depth values were compared by one-way ANOVA with Sidak's multiple comparisons tests. Drawn from immuneACCESS, this table holds only the in-frame rearrangements with V and J called that TCRdb kept. Clones are partly lost; checked studies trace under half to an unresolved V gene and leave the rest unexplained. V and J calls and clone size are given by that table; D and trimming were obtained from the DNA. The sample has nearly 95,000 clones on record, roughly 90% of them singletons. The ten top clones hold about 8.4% of the sample.

In the paper's terms, the time point label means: baseline before first vaccination. Vaccinee samples were obtained from the UK trials COV001 and COV002, which included a single-blind randomized controlled phase 2/3 trial of AZD1222 (ChAdOx1 nCoV-19) in healthy adults. Trial participant PBMC samples were collected at day 0 and day 28 after the second dose for TCRbeta chain sequencing. The TCR was taken from an adult in good health. The sequenced sample was peripheral blood, obtained on day 0 of AZD1222 vaccination. The rearranged segments are TRBV6-5 and TRBJ1-5; the D gene cannot be named for sure. The nucleotide sequence reads TGTGCCAGCTCGGACGACTATAGCAATCAGCCCCAGCATTTT. This translates into CASSDDYSNQPQHF.